This TCR beta chain came from a study of T cell responses to AZD1222 COVID-19 vaccine. The method was immunoSEQ multiplex PCR; TCRdb's version includes in-frame clones alone and lacks a portion of them. The repertoire holds around 150,000 clones, with over 65% as singletons. General observations from the study: Reportedly, close to half of spike-specific TCRs are directed against unmutated variant regions. Females outnumbered males among donors, who were mostly white British; clonal diversity was possibly underestimated.

The CDR3 has 15 amino acids. Germline values: CDR1 SGHDT, CDR2 YYEEEE. Trimming cost V 4 bases and J 5 bases; bases outside gene matches: 9. As regards this clone: The antigen is not known.

The rearrangement joins TRBV5-6 to TRBJ2-7; 10 nucleotides agree with TRBD1. The specimen comprised peripheral blood, sampled on day 0 of AZD1222 vaccination. The origin of this receptor is an adult in good health. DNA of the CDR3: TGTGCCAGCAGCCTCACGGGACAGGGGTTCCACGAGCAGTACTTC. Translation: CASSLTGQGFHEQYF.